This T cell receptor beta chain was identified in a study of cytomegalovirus exposure and HLA in healthy donors. Study results and limitations: An apparent linkage of common viral pathogens to several of the most significant clusters emerged in a later analysis.

The germline V gene has CDR1 MGHRA and CDR2 YSYEKL. Deletions cut 0 bases from V and 4 bases from J, with 12 bases between. The CDR3 extends over 15 amino acids. As for the donors, each was a healthy bone marrow donor. Donors showed nominal health when sampled, although they likely had unrecorded immune exposures. To note about this clone: Antigen unknown.

13 Jbeta primers and 60 Vbeta primers were used for the PCR. Using immunoSEQ multiplex PCR, the repertoire was profiled, and TCRdb retains in-frame clones only, with some absent. Of 150,000 to 170,000 clones listed, about 70% were seen once; the top ten hold approximately 2.8%. This TCR was sampled from a man between 18 and 29 years old in good health and CMV-seronegative. This rearrangement joins TRBV4-1 to TRBJ1-2, with D tentatively TRBD1 (6 bases). The sequenced sample was PBMCs. The CDR3: CASSQEKTGFYGYTF. The CDR3 DNA is TGCGCCAGCAGCCAAGAAAAGACAGGATTCTATGGCTACACCTTC.